The next 5 T cell receptor beta chains were all read from a single sample in a study of patients and donors after allogeneic stem cell transplantation. TCRdb re-analysed the RT-PCR reads in MiXCR, keeping a single row per CDR3 protein. The repertoire holds 410,000 or so distinct CDR3 sequences, with about a sixth as singletons. Sequenced sample: blood, either unsorted or a sorted T cell fraction (not recorded which). These receptors all come from a human donor who was either an allogeneic HSCT recipient or a stem cell or donor lymphocyte infusion donor (not recorded which). It is not recorded whose cells these are; they may come from a transplant donor.

This clonotype was counted only a few times. The chain joins TRBV29-1 to TRBJ1-4, with a tentative D call TRBD1 (5 bases). Trimming removed 3 bases at V and 5 bases at J, with 10 bases between. CDR1 and CDR2 (germline): SQVTM, ANQGSEA. This CDR3 has 13 residues. DNA of the CDR3: TGCAGCGTTGAGATGGGGCTCAATGAAAAACTGTTTTTT. Amino acids: CSVEMGLNEKLFF.

V gene TRBV28 combines with J gene TRBJ2-7, with 7 bases lining up with TRBD1. The CDR3 sequence is 14 residues long. J lost 3 bases, V lost 6 bases, and 8 bases had no gene match. In germline, CDR1 is MDHEN, CDR2 SYDVKM. The CDR3 loop reads CASSVTGKSYEQYF. CDR3 bases: TGTGCCAGCAGCGTGACAGGGAAGAGCTACGAGCAGTACTTC.

As regards this clonotype: Only one base separates this from a far larger clonotype, so it likely reflects a read error. The gene calls are TRBV11-1 and TRBJ2-5; the D is unclear. Germline CDR1 is SGHAT and CDR2 is FQDESV (reference sequence). The CDR3 sequence is 11 residues long. For the CDR3, the DNA is TGTACCAGCAGCTTAGGGGAGACCCAGTACTTC. Residues: CTSSLGETQYF.

The chain has TRBV9 and TRBJ2-7; D possibly corresponds to TRBD1 (6 bases). This CDR3 has 14 amino acids. V was pared by 4 bases and J by 0 bases, with 11 bases between. Germline CDR1 and CDR2: SGDLS and YYNGEE. The CDR3 protein is CASSKDRFSYEQYF. Written as DNA, the CDR3 is TGTGCCAGCAGCAAAGACAGGTTCTCCTACGAGCAGTACTTC. Full variable domain (rest looked up from reference TRBV9 and TRBJ2-7): DSGVTQTPKHLITATGQRVTLRCSPRSGDLSVYWYQQSLDQGLQFLIQYYNGEERAKGNILERFSAQQFPDLHSELNLSSLELGDSALYFCASSKDRFSYEQYFGPGTRLTVT.

This clonotype was found a few times. The genes are TRBV5-1 and TRBJ2-7; 7 bases agree with TRBD1. CDR1 is SGHRS and CDR2 is YFSETQ in the germline V gene. The CDR3 consists of 15 residues. Trimming took 4 bases from V and 3 from J; bases not matched to a gene: 10. The DNA of the CDR3 is TGCGCCAGCAGCCCCAGACAGGGTTCTGGCTACGAGCAGTACTTC. It encodes CASSPRQGSGYEQYF.